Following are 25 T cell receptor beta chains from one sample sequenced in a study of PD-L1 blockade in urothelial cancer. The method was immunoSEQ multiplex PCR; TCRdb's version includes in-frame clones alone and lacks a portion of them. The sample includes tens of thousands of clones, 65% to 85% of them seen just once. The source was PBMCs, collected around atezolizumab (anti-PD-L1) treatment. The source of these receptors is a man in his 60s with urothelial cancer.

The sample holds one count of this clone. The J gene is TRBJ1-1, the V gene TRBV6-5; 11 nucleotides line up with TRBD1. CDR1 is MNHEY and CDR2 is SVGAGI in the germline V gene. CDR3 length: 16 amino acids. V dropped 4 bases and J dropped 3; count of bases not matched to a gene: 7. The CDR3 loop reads CASSFRTGGADTEAFF. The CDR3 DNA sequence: TGTGCCAGCAGTTTCCGGACAGGGGGCGCGGACACTGAAGCTTTCTTT.

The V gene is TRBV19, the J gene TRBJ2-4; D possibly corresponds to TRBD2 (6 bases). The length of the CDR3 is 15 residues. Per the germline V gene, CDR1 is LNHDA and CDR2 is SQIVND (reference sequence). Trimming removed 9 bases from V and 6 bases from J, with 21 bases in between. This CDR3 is CARARDSGLRNIQYF. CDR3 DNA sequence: TGTGCCAGGGCCCGGGACTCAGGTCTCAGAAACATTCAGTACTTC. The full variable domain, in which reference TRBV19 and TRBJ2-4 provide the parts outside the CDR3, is DGGITQSPKYLFRKEGQNVTLSCEQNLNHDAMYWYRQDPGQGLRLIYYSQIVNDFQKGDIAEGYSVSREKKESFPLTVTSAQKNPTAFYLCARARDSGLRNIQYFGAGTRLSVL.

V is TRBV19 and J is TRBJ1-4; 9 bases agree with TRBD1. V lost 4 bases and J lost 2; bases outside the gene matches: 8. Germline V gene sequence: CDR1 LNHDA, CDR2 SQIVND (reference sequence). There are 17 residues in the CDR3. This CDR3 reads CASSTGQGRSTNEKLFF. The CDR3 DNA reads TGTGCCAGTAGTACGGGACAGGGAAGGTCCACTAATGAAAAACTGTTTTTT.

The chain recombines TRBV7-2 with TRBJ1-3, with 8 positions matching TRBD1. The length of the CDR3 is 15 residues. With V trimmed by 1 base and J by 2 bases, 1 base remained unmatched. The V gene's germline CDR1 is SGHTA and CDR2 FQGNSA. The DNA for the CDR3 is TGTGCCAGCAGCTTAGTACAGGGGGCTGGAAACACCATATATTTT. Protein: CASSLVQGAGNTIYF.

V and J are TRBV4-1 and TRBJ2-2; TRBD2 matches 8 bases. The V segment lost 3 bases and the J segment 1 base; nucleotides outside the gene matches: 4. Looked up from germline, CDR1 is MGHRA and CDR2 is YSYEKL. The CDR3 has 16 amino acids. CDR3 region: CASSHIAGQNTGELFF. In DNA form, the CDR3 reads TGCGCCAGCAGCCATATAGCGGGGCAGAACACCGGGGAGCTGTTTTTT.

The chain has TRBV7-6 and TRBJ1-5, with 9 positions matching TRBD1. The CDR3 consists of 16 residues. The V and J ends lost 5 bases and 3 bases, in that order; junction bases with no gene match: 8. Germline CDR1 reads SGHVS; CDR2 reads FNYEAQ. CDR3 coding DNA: TGTGCCAGCAGCAAGGGACAGGGATTGGACAATCAGCCCCAGCATTTT. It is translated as CASSKGQGLDNQPQHF.

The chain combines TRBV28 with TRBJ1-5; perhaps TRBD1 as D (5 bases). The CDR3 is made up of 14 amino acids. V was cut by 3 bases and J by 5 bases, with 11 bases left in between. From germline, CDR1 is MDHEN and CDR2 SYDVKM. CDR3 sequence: CASSFDSLDQPQHF. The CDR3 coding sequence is TGTGCCAGCAGTTTCGACAGCCTCGATCAGCCCCAGCATTTT.

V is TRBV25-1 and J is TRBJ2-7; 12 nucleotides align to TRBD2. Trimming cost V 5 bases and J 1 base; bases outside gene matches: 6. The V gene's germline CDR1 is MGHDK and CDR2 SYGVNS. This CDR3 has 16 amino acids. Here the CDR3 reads CASSRIGTSGSYEQYF. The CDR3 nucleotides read TGTGCCAGCAGTAGGATTGGGACTAGCGGGTCCTACGAGCAGTACTTC.

The CDR3 protein is CASSDWTVNQPQHF. In DNA, the CDR3 is TGTGCCAGCAGTGACTGGACAGTCAATCAGCCCCAGCATTTT. The rearrangement uses TRBV2 and TRBJ1-5; possibly TRBD1 for D (6 bases). Trimming left V 3 bases short and J 3 bases short, with 9 bases between. Germline lookup yields CDR1 SNHLY and CDR2 FYNNEI. The CDR3 extends over 14 amino acids.

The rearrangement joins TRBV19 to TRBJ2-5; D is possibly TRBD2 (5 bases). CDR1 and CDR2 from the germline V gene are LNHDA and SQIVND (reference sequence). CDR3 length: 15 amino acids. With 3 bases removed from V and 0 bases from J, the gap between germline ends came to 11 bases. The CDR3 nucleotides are TGTGCCAGTAGTATGGTCAGAGGGAACCAAGAGACCCAGTACTTC. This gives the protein CASSMVRGNQETQYF.

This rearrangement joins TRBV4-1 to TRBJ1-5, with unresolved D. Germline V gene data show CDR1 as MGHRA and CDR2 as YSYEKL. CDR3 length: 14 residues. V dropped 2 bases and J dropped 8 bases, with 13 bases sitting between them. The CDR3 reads CASSQLELGEPQHF. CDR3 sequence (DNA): TGCGCCAGCAGCCAACTTGAGCTCGGGGAGCCCCAGCATTTT.

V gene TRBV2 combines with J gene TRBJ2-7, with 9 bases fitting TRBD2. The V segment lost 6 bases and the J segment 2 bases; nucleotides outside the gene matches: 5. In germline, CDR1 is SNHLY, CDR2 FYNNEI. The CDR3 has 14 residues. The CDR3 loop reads CASSAASGAYEQYF. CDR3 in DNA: TGTGCCAGCAGCGCAGCTAGCGGGGCCTACGAGCAGTACTTC.

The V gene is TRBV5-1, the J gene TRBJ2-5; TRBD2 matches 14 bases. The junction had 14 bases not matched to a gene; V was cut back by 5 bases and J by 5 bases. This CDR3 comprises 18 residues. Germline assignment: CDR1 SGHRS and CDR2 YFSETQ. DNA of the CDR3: TGCGCCAGCAGTTTACCCGGGACTAGCGGGAGCGGGGTGGAGACCCAGTACTTC. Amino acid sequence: CASSLPGTSGSGVETQYF.

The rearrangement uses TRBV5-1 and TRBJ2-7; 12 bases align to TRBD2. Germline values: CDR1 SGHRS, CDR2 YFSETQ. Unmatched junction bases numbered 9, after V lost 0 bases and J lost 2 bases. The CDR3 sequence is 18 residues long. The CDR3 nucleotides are TGCGCCAGCAGCTTGGAAGGGGGCAGGACTAGCGGGACCTACGAGCAGTACTTC. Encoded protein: CASSLEGGRTSGTYEQYF.

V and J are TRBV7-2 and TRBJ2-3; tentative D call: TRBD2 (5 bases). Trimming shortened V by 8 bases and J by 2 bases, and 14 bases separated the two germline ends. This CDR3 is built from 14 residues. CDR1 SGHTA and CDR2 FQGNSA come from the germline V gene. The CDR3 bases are TGTGCCAGCGTTCTACGGGGTTCCACAGATACGCAGTATTTT. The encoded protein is CASVLRGSTDTQYF.

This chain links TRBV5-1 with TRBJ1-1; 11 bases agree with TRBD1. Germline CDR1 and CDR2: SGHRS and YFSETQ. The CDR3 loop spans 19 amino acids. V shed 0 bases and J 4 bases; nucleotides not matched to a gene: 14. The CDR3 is CASSLGLEVGQGAFTEAFF. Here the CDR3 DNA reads TGCGCCAGCAGCTTGGGGCTTGAGGTAGGACAGGGGGCGTTCACTGAAGCTTTCTTT.

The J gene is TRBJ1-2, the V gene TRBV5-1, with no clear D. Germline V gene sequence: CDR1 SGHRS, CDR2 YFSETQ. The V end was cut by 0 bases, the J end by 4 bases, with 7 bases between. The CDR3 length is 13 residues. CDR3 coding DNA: TGCGCCAGCAGCTTGGGGGAGGGCTATGGCTACACCTTC. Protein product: CASSLGEGYGYTF.

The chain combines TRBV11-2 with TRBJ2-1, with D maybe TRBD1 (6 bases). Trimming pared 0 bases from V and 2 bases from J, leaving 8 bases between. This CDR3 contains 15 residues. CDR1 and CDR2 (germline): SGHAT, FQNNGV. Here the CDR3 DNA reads TGTGCCAGCAGCTTAGACAGGGGTGCCTACAATGAGCAGTTCTTC. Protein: CASSLDRGAYNEQFF.

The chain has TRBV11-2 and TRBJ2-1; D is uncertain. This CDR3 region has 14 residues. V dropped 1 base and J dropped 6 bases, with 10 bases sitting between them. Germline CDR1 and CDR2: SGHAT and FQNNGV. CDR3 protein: CASSLGPGANEQFF. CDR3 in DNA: TGTGCCAGCAGCTTAGGTCCGGGTGCCAATGAGCAGTTCTTC.

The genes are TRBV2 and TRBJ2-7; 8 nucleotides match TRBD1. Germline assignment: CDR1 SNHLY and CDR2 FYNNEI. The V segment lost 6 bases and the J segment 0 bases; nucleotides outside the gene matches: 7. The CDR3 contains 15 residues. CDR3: CASSAGQESSYEQYF. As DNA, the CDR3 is TGTGCCAGCAGCGCGGGACAGGAAAGCTCCTACGAGCAGTACTTC.

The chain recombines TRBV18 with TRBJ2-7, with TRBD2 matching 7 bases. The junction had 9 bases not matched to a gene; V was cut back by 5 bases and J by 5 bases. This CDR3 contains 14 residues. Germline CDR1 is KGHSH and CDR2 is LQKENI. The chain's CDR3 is CASSSLARGNEQYF. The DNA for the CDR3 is TGTGCCAGCTCATCACTAGCGAGAGGTAACGAGCAGTACTTC.

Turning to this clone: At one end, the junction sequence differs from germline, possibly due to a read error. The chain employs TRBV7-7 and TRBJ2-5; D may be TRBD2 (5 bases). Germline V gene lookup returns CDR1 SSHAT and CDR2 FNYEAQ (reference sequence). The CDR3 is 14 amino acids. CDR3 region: CASSLGGGQETQYF. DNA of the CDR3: TGTGCTAGCAGCTTAGGTGGAGGTCAAGAGACCCAGTACTTC. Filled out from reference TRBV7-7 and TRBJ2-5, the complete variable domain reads GAGVSQSPRYKVTKRGQDVTLRCDPISSHATLYWYQQALGQGPEFLTYFNYEAQPDKSGLPSDRFSAERPEGSISTLTIQRTEQRDSAMYRCASSLGGGQETQYFGPGTRLLVL.

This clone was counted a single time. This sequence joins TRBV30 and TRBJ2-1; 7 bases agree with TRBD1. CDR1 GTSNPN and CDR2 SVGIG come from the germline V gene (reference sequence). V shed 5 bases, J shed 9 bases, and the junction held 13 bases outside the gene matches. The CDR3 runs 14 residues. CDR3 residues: CAWFQRQGGSEQFF. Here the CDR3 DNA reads TGTGCCTGGTTTCAGAGACAGGGTGGCAGTGAGCAGTTCTTC.

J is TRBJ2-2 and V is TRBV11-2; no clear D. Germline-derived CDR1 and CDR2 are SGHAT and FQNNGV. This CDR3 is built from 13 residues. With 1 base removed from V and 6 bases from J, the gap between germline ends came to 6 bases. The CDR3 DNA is TGTGCCAGCAGCTTAGGAGCGCCCGGGGAGCTGTTTTTT. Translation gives CASSLGAPGELFF. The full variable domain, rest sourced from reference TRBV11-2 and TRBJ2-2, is EAGVAQSPRYKIIEKRQSVAFWCNPISGHATLYWYQQILGQGPKLLIQFQNNGVVDDSQLPKDRFSAERLKGVDSTLKIQPAKLEDSAVYLCASSLGAPGELFFGEGSRLTVL.

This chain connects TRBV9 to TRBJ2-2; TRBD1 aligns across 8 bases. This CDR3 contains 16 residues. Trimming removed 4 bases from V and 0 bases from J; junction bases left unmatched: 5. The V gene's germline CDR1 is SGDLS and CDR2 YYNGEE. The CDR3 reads CASSLNRGTNTGELFF. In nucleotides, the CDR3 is TGTGCCAGCAGCCTAAACAGGGGGACGAACACCGGGGAGCTGTTTTTT. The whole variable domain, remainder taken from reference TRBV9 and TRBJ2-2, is DSGVTQTPKHLITATGQRVTLRCSPRSGDLSVYWYQQSLDQGLQFLIQYYNGEERAKGNILERFSAQQFPDLHSELNLSSLELGDSALYFCASSLNRGTNTGELFFGEGSRLTVL.